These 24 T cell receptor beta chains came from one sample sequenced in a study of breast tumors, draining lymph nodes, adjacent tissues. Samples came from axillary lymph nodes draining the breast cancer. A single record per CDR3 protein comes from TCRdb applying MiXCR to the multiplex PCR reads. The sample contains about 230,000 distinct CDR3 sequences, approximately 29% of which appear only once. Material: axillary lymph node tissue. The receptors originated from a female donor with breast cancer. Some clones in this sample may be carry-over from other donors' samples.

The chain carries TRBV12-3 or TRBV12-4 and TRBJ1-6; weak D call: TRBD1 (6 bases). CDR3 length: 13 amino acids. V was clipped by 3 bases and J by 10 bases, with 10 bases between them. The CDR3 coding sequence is TGTGCCAGCAGTTTTTCCAGGGGATCACCCCTCCACTTT. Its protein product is CASSFSRGSPLHF.

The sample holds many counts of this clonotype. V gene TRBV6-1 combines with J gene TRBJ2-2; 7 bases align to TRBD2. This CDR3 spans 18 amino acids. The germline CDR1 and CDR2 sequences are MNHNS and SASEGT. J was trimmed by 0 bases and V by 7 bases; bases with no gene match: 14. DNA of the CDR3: TGTGCCAGCATTAAAGTGGGGGGTCTAGCGGCGAACACCGGGGAGCTGTTTTTT. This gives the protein CASIKVGGLAANTGELFF.

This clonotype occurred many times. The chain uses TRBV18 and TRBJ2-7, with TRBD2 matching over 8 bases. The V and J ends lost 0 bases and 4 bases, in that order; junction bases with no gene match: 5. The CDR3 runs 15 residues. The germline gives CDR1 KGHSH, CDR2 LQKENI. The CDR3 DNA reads TGTGCCAGCTCACCACCGGCAGCGGGAGTATACGAGCAGTACTTC. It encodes CASSPPAAGVYEQYF.

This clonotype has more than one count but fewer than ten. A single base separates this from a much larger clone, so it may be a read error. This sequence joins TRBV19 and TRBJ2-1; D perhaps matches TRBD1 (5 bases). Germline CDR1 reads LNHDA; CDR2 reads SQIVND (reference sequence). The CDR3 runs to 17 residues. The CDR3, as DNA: TGTGCCAGTAGCCCACCAATTTCAACTACCTCAGGGAATGAGCAGTCCTTC. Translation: CASSPPISTTSGNEQSF.

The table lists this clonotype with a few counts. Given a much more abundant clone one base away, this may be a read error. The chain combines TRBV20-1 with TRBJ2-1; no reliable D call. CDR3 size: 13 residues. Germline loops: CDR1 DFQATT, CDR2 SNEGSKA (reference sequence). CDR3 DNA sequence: TGCAGTGCTAGCATCTTCAGAGGAAATGCGCAGTTCTTC. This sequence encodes CSASIFRGNAQFF.

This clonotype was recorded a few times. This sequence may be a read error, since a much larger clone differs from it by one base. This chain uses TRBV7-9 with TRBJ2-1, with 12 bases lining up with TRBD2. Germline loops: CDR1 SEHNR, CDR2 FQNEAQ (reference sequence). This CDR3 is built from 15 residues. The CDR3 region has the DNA TGTGCCAGCAGCCCGACTAGCGGGAGTCACAATGAGCAGCTCTTC. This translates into CASSPTSGSHNEQLF. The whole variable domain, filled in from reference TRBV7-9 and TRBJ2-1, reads DTGVSQNPRHKITKRGQNVTFRCDPISEHNRLYWYRQTLGQGPEFLTYFQNEAQLEKSRLLSDRFSAERPKGSFSTLEIQRTEQGDSAMYLCASSPTSGSHNEQLFGPGTRLTVL.

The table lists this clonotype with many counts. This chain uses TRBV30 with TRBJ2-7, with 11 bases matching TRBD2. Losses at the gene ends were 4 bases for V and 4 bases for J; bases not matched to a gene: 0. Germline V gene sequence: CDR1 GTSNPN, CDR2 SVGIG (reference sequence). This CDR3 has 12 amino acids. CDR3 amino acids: CAWTSGRYEQYF. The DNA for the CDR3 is TGTGCCTGGACTAGCGGGAGGTACGAGCAGTACTTC.

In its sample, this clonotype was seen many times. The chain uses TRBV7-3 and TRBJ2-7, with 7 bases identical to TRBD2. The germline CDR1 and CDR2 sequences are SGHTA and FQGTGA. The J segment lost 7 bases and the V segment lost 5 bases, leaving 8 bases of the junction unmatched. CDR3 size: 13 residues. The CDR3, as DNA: TGTGCCAGCAGCCCCGGGACTAAAAGGGAGCAGTACTTC. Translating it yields CASSPGTKREQYF.

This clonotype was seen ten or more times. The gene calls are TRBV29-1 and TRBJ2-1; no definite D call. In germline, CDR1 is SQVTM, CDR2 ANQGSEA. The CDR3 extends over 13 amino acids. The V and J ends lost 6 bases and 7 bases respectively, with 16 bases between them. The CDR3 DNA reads TGCAGCGTCGCTCCCCCAAATGGGAATGAGCAGTTCTTC. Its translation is CSVAPPNGNEQFF.

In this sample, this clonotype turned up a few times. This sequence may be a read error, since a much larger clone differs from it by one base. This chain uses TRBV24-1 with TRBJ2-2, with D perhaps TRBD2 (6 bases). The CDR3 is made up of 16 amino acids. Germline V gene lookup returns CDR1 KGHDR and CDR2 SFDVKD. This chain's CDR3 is CATSDPGTANTGGLFF. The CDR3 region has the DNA TGTGCCACCAGTGATCCAGGGACTGCGAACACCGGGGGGCTGTTTTTT.

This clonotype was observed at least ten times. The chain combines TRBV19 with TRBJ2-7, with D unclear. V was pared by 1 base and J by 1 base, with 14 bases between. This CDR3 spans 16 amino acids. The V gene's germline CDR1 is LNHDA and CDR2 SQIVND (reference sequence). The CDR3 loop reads CASSIVGGRASYEQYF. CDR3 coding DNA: TGTGCCAGTAGTATAGTGGGTGGACGGGCATCCTACGAGCAGTACTTC.

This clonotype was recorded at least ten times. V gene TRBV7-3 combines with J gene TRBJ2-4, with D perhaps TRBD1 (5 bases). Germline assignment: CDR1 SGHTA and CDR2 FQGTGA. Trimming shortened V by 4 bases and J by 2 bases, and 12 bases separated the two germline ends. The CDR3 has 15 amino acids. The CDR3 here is CASSWAGNPKNIQYF. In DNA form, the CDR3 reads TGTGCCAGCAGCTGGGCAGGGAATCCCAAAAACATTCAGTACTTC. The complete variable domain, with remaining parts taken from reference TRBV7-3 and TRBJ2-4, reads GAGVSQTPSNKVTEKGKYVELRCDPISGHTALYWYRQSLGQGPEFLIYFQGTGAADDSGLPNDRFFAVRPEGSVSTLKIQRTERGDSAVYLCASSWAGNPKNIQYFGAGTRLSVL.

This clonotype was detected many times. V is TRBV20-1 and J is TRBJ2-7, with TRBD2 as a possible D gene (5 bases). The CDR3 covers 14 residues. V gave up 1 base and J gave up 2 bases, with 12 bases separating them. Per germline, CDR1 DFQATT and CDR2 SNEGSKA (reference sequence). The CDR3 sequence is CSARVPGSAYEQYF. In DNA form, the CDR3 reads TGCAGTGCTAGAGTCCCGGGGTCTGCCTACGAGCAGTACTTC.

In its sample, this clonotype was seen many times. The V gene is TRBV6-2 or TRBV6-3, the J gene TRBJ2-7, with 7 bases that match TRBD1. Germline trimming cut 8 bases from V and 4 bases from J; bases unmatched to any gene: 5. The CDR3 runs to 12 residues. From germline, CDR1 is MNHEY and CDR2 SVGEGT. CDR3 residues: CASGDRVYEQYF. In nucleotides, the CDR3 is TGTGCCAGCGGCGACAGGGTTTACGAGCAGTACTTC.

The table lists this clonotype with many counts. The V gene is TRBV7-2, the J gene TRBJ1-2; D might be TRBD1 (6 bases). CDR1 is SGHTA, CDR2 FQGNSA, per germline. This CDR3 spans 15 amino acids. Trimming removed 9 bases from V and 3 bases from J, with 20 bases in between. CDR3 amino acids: CASRGGTSNHYGYTF. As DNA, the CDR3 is TGTGCCAGTAGGGGGGGGACCTCAAACCACTATGGCTACACCTTC. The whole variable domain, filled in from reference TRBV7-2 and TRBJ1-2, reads GAGVSQSPSNKVTEKGKDVELRCDPISGHTALYWYRQSLGQGLEFLIYFQGNSAPDKSGLPSDRFSAERTGGSVSTLTIQRTQQEDSAVYLCASRGGTSNHYGYTFGSGTRLTVV.

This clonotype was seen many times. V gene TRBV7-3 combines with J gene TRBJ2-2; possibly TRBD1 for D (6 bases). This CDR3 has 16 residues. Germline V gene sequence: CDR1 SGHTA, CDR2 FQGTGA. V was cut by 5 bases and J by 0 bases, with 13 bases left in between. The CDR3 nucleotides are TGTGCCAGCAGCCTAGGGACAACAACGAACACCGGGGAGCTGTTTTTT. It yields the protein CASSLGTTTNTGELFF.

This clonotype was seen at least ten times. The CDR3 reads CASSQEPAIPYNNEKLFF. For the CDR3, the DNA is TGCGCCAGCAGCCAAGAGCCAGCGATCCCTTACAATAATGAAAAACTGTTTTTT. The V and J genes are TRBV4-3 and TRBJ1-4; D is uncertain. Trimming stripped 0 bases from V and 4 bases from J, with 18 bases between. Germline V gene sequence: CDR1 LGHNA, CDR2 YSLEER. The CDR3 consists of 18 residues.

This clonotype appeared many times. The CDR3, as DNA: TGTGCCAGCGGTACCGGGACAGGGTATGAAAAACTGTTTTTT. Translation gives CASGTGTGYEKLFF. V usage is TRBV12-3 or TRBV12-4 and J usage is TRBJ1-4; 9 nucleotides align to TRBD1. J was trimmed by 6 bases and V by 8 bases; bases with no gene match: 7. This CDR3 spans 14 amino acids.

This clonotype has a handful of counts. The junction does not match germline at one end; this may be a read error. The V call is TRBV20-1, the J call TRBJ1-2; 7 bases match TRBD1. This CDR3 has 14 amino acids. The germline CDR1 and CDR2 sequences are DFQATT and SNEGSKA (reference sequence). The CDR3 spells CGARKTGTDYGYTF. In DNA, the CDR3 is TGCGGTGCTAGAAAAACCGGGACAGACTATGGCTACACCTTC.

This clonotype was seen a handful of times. CDR3 DNA: TGTGCCAGCAGCAGGGTTTTCGGCACTGAAGCTTTCTTT. The encoded protein is CASSRVFGTEAFF. The chain has TRBV7-9 and TRBJ1-1; D remains unclear. Germline-derived CDR1 and CDR2 are SEHNR and FQNEAQ (reference sequence). The CDR3 is 13 amino acids. The V gene lost 5 bases and the J gene lost 4 bases, with 11 bases spanning the gap.

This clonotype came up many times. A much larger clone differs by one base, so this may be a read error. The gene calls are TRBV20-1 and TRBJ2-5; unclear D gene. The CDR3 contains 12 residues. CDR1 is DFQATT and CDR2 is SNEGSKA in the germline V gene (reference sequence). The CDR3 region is CSAMFNQETPYF. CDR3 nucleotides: TGCAGTGCTATGTTTAATCAAGAGACCCCGTACTTC.

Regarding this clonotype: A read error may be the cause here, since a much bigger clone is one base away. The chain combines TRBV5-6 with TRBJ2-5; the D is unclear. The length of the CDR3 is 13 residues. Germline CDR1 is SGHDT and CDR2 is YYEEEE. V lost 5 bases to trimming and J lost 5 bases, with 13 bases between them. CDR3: CASRDIRPETQYF. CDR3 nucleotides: TGTGCCAGCAGAGACATAAGGCCCGAGACCCAGTACTTC.

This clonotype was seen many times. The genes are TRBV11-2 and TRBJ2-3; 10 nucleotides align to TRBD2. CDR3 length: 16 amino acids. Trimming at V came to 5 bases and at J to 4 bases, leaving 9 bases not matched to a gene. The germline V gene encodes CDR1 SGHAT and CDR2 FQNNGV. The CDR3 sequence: CASSLTSGRAADTQYF. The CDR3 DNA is TGTGCCAGCAGCCTTACCAGCGGGAGGGCGGCAGATACGCAGTATTTT.

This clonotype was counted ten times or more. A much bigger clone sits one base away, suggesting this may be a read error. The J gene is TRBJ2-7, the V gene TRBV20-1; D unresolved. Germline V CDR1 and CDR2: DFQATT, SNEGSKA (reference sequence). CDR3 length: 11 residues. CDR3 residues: CSAAESAEQSF. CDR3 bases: TGCAGTGCTGCCGAAAGCGCTGAGCAGTCCTTC.